This T cell receptor beta chain was documented in a study of cytomegalovirus exposure and HLA in healthy donors. This clone was seen a single time. Germline-derived CDR1 and CDR2 are SGHDT and YYEEEE. There are 16 residues in the CDR3. V gave up 4 bases and J gave up 1 base; unmatched junction bases: 7. PCR was performed using 60 Vbeta and 13 Jbeta primers. Source study methods: It was a later analysis that counted 83 million or so unique TCR beta chains, of which approximately 9.9 million were shared. Sequencing used immunoSEQ multiplex PCR; TCRdb keeps in-frame clones, though not all of them. The DNA gave D and trimming, while V, J and clone size come from that table. This table has over 200,000 clones, more than 60% appearing once.

The sequence came from an older woman in good health and CMV-seropositive. The rearrangement links TRBV5-6 to TRBJ2-1; TRBD2 agrees at 8 bases. Sequencing was done on a sample of PBMCs. Written as DNA, the CDR3 is TGTGCCAGCAGCCAGGGACTAGGGGGGTCCTACAATGAGCAGTTCTTC. Residues: CASSQGLGGSYNEQFF.